The TCR beta chain under discussion was sequenced for a study of CD8+ T cells in alopecia areata. Study as a whole: The study gave treated patients oral tofacitinib at 5 to 10 mg twice daily.

CDR1 is SQVTM, CDR2 ANQGSEA, per germline. V lost 4 bases, J lost 8 bases, and 17 bases lay in between. CDR3 length equals 13 residues. Stated treatment: oral pan-JAK inhibitor, 5-10 mg twice daily. Obtained from alopecia areata patients were lesional scalp punch biopsies along with peripheral blood. Extracted RNA was reverse transcribed, and the resulting cDNA served as sequencing template. TCRdb's table, derived via immunoSEQ multiplex PCR, lists solely in-frame clones and lacks some. The sample lists about 220,000 clones; under 60% were seen once. Worth noting for this clone: Its antigen is undetermined.

General study points: It was less clear whether patients shared TCRs than it was in mice, possibly because of HLA.

The source was CD4+ T cells sorted from blood, collected at week 4, from a patient treated with tofacitinib. The TCR was taken from a human donor with alopecia areata. The chain carries TRBV29-1 and TRBJ1-2; tentatively, D is TRBD1 (6 bases). CDR3 loop: CSVAGTPGEGYTF. CDR3 coding DNA: TGCAGCGTTGCTGGGACACCCGGTGAGGGCTACACCTTC.